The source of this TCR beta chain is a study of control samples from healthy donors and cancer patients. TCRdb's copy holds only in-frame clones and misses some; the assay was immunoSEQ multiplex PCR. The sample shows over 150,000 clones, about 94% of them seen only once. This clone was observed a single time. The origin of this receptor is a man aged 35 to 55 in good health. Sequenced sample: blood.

DNA for the CDR3: TGTGCCAGCAGCTTCAATGGGAATTCACCCCTCCACTTT. Translation: CASSFNGNSPLHF. The chain couples TRBV7-9 to TRBJ1-6; D gene unclear. The germline V gene has CDR1 SEHNR and CDR2 FQNEAQ (reference sequence). The CDR3 covers 13 residues. The V end was cut by 3 bases, the J end by 7 bases, with 7 bases between.